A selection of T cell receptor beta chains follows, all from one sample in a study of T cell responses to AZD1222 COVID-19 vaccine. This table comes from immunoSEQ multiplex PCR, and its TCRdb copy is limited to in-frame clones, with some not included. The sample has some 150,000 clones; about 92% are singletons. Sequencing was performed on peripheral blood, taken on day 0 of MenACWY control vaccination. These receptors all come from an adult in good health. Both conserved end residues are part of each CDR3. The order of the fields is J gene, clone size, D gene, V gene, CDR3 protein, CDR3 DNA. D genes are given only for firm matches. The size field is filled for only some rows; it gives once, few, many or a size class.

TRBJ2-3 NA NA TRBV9 CASSPRHSTDTQYF TGTGCCAGCAGCCCACGACATAGCACAGATACGCAGTATTTT
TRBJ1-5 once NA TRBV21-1 CASSSLGQGNQPQHF TGTGCCAGCAGCTCCCTAGGACAGGGCAATCAGCCCCAGCATTTT
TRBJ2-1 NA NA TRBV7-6 CASSAGIEQFF TGTGCCAGCAGCGCAGGGATTGAGCAGTTCTTC
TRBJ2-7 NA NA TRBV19 CASSEEGYYEQYF TGTGCCAGTAGTGAGGAAGGGTACTACGAGCAGTACTTC
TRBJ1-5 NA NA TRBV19 CASSATGSYQPQHF TGTGCCAGTAGTGCCACAGGGTCGTATCAGCCCCAGCATTTT
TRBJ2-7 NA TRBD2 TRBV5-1 CASSLVAAGDYEQYF TGCGCCAGCAGCTTGGTGGCAGCGGGAGACTACGAGCAGTACTTC
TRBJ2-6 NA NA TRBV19 CASSYPTPGANVLTF TGTGCCAGTAGTTATCCTACGCCTGGGGCCAACGTCCTGACTTTC
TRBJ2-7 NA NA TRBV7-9 CASSQISYEQYF TGTGCCAGCAGCCAAATCTCCTACGAGCAGTACTTC
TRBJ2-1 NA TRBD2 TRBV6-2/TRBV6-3 CASSYSPPSGIYNEQFF TGTGCCAGCAGTTACTCACCTCCTAGCGGGATCTACAATGAGCAGTTCTTC
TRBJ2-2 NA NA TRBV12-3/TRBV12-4 CASSPFLPGELFF TGTGCCAGCAGCCCCTTTCTCCCCGGGGAGCTGTTTTTT
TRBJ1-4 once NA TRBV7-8 CASSDSATNEKLFF TGTGCCAGTTCTGACAGTGCAACTAATGAAAAACTGTTTTTT
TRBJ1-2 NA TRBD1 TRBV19 CASTAPGTAYGYTF TGTGCCAGTACTGCCCCCGGGACAGCCTATGGCTACACCTTC
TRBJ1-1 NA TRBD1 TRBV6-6 CASKTPGQFTEAFF TGTGCCAGCAAGACACCGGGACAGTTCACTGAAGCTTTCTTT
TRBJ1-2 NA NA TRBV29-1 CSVEGAPNYGYTF TGCAGCGTTGAAGGGGCACCTAACTATGGCTACACCTTC
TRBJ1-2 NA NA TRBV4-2 CASSQDLNGFYGYTF TGTGCCAGCAGCCAAGATCTTAACGGCTTCTATGGCTACACCTTC
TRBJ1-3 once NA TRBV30 CAWSISRTDLSGNTIYF TGTGCCTGGAGTATATCGAGGACAGACCTCTCTGGAAACACCATATATTTT
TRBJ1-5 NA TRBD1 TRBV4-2 CASSQATGAQVQPQHF TGTGCCAGCAGCCAAGCGACAGGGGCGCAGGTACAGCCCCAGCATTTT
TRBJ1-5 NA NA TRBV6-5 CASRSGGGNQPQHF TGTGCCAGCAGATCCGGGGGCGGCAATCAGCCCCAGCATTTT
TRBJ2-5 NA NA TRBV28 CASSLSGHLQETQYF TGTGCCAGCAGTCTTTCGGGACATCTCCAAGAGACCCAGTACTTC
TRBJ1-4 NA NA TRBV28 CASSLGGANEKLFF TGTGCCAGCAGTTTAGGGGGAGCTAATGAAAAACTGTTTTTT
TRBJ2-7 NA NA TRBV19 CASRYNYYEQYF TGTGCCAGTCGGTACAACTACTACGAGCAGTACTTC
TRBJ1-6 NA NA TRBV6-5 CASSQLTHSPLHF TGTGCCAGCAGCCAACTGACTCATTCACCCCTCCACTTT
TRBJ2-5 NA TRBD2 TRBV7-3 CASSSPGLAETQYF TGTGCCAGCAGCTCCCCTGGACTAGCGGAGACCCAGTACTTC
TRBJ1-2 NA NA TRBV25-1 CASSDGTEAFYGYTF TGTGCCAGCAGTGATGGGACGGAAGCCTTCTATGGCTACACCTTC
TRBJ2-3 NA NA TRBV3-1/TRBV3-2 CASSQVTSRDTQYF TGTGCCAGCAGCCAAGTTACCTCACGAGATACGCAGTATTTT
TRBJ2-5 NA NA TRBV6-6 CASSYSRSRETQYF TGTGCCAGCAGTTACTCCAGGTCCCGGGAGACCCAGTACTTC
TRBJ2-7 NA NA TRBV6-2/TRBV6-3 CASSWGRDGTYEQYF TGTGCCAGCAGTTGGGGACGGGACGGAACCTACGAGCAGTACTTC
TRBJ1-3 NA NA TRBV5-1 CASSLAGISGNTIYF TGCGCCAGCAGCTTGGCCGGGATCTCTGGAAACACCATATATTTT
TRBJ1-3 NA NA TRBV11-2 CASSGTSGNTIYF TGTGCCAGCAGCGGGACATCTGGAAACACCATATATTTT
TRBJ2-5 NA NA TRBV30 CAWGWVGGGTQYF TGTGCCTGGGGCTGGGTCGGCGGGGGCACCCAGTACTTC
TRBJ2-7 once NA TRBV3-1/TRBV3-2 CASSQGQSDEQYF TGTGCCAGCAGCCAAGGGCAGTCAGACGAGCAGTACTTC
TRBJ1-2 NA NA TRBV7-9 CASSSTPREGYTF TGTGCCAGCAGCTCAACCCCACGAGAAGGCTACACCTTC
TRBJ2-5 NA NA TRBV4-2 CASSQERAGGQETQYF TGTGCCAGCAGCCAAGAGAGGGCAGGGGGGCAAGAGACCCAGTACTTC
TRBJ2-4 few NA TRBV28 CASSSSRVSSNIQYF TGTGCCAGCAGTTCCTCCAGGGTCTCCTCAAACATTCAGTACTTC
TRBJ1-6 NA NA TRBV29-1 CSVGANSNSPLHF TGCAGCGTTGGGGCAAATTCCAATTCACCCCTCCACTTT
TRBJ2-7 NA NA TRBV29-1 CSVLTGRRGYEQYF TGCAGCGTTCTGACGGGGAGGAGGGGATACGAGCAGTACTTC